A selection of T cell receptor beta chains follows, all from one sample in a study of PD-1 blockade in classical Hodgkin lymphoma. The data were produced by immunoSEQ multiplex PCR, yet TCRdb's version contains in-frame clones alone and is incomplete. This table has some 33,000 clones, 70% to 80% appearing once. The material was peripheral blood mononuclear cells (PBMCs), obtained before the fourth cycle of nivolumab. The receptor source for this set is a human donor with classical Hodgkin lymphoma. CDR3s include the opening cysteine and the closing phenylalanine or tryptophan. D genes are given only for firm matches. The size of a clone is reported for some rows only, either as once, few or many, or as a class for expanded clones.

D gene,clone size,CDR3 length,V gene,J gene,CDR3 protein,CDR3 DNA
-,once,15,TRBV5-4,TRBJ1-3,CASSLRDNSGNTIYF,TGTGCCAGCAGCCTCAGGGACAACTCTGGAAACACCATATATTTT
-,-,15,TRBV9,TRBJ2-7,CASSVEGARDNEQYF,TGTGCCAGCAGCGTAGAAGGGGCCAGGGACAACGAGCAGTACTTC
-,-,11,TRBV2,TRBJ1-1,CASNLVRRAFF,TGTGCCAGCAACCTTGTCCGACGGGCTTTCTTT
TRBD1,-,14,TRBV5-1,TRBJ1-2,CASSPLTGEHGYTF,TGCGCCAGCAGCCCGTTGACAGGGGAACATGGCTACACCTTC
-,few,14,TRBV14,TRBJ2-3,CATSGAARTDTQYF,TGTGCCACCAGCGGAGCGGCACGGACAGATACGCAGTATTTT
-,few,13,TRBV11-3,TRBJ2-5,CASSDPLGETQYF,TGTGCCAGCAGCGATCCCCTAGGGGAGACCCAGTACTTC
-,-,13,TRBV6-5,TRBJ1-3,CASSYGLGNTIYF,TGTGCCAGCAGTTATGGTCTCGGAAACACCATATATTTT
-,-,14,TRBV28,TRBJ2-1,CASRKGIGYNEQFF,TGTGCCAGTCGTAAGGGAATCGGCTACAATGAGCAGTTCTTC
-,-,22,TRBV13,TRBJ2-1,CASRPPQTPGEGGHFFEGEQFF,TGTGCCAGCAGGCCACCTCAAACCCCTGGTGAGGGGGGGCACTTTTTTGAAGGAGAGCAGTTCTTC
-,-,13,TRBV7-9,TRBJ1-2,CASSSTGYLGYTF,TGTGCCAGCAGCTCCACAGGGTACCTTGGCTACACCTTC
TRBD1,-,14,TRBV29-1,TRBJ2-3,CSTPQGSRTDTQYF,TGCAGCACGCCACAGGGGTCCCGCACAGATACGCAGTATTTT
-,-,14,TRBV27,TRBJ2-3,CASSSIAGSDTQYF,TGTGCCAGCAGTTCTATCGCAGGGTCAGATACGCAGTATTTT
TRBD1,-,15,TRBV6-5,TRBJ1-4,CASSPGQATNEKLFF,TGTGCCAGCAGCCCCGGACAGGCAACTAATGAAAAACTGTTTTTT
-,few,14,TRBV15,TRBJ2-2,CATSRDGGFGELFF,TGTGCCACCAGCAGAGATGGGGGGTTCGGGGAGCTGTTTTTT
TRBD1,-,16,TRBV5-6,TRBJ1-1,CASSQGQILPNTEAFF,TGTGCCAGCAGCCAGGGACAGATACTGCCGAACACTGAAGCTTTCTTT
TRBD1,-,16,TRBV6-5,TRBJ2-7,CASSYSAGTGVYEQYF,TGTGCCAGCAGTTACTCGGCCGGGACAGGGGTCTACGAGCAGTACTTC
TRBD2,-,16,TRBV7-9,TRBJ2-3,CASSLVASGGTDTQYF,TGTGCCAGCAGCTTAGTAGCTAGCGGGGGAACAGATACGCAGTATTTT
-,few,14,TRBV7-6,TRBJ2-1,CASKPRGGYNEQFF,TGTGCCAGCAAACCGAGGGGTGGCTACAATGAGCAGTTCTTC
-,-,12,TRBV15,TRBJ2-1,CATSNTSDEQFF,TGTGCCACCAGCAATACGTCGGATGAGCAGTTCTTC
TRBD1,-,13,TRBV30,TRBJ2-1,CAWSDGTGREQFF,TGTGCCTGGAGTGACGGGACAGGGCGTGAGCAGTTCTTC
TRBD1,once,16,TRBV27,TRBJ1-1,CASSLSMGTGYTEAFF,TGTGCCAGCAGTTTATCAATGGGGACAGGGTACACTGAAGCTTTCTTT
-,-,15,TRBV7-6,TRBJ2-1,CASSSRDNPYNEQFF,TGTGCCAGCAGCTCCCGGGACAACCCCTACAATGAGCAGTTCTTC
-,-,14,TRBV19,TRBJ2-5,CASSTPGPSGTQYF,TGTGCCAGTAGTACCCCTGGACCCAGTGGGACCCAGTACTTC
TRBD2,-,14,TRBV27,TRBJ2-5,CASSGLAGVETQYF,TGTGCCAGCAGTGGGCTAGCGGGGGTGGAGACCCAGTACTTC
-,-,12,TRBV7-8,TRBJ1-2,CASGSGVGGYTF,TGTGCCAGCGGATCAGGGGTAGGCGGCTACACCTTC
TRBD1,-,13,TRBV10-3,TRBJ1-2,CAIGTGDNYGYTF,TGTGCCATCGGGACAGGGGATAACTATGGCTACACCTTC
TRBD2,-,18,TRBV5-4,TRBJ2-3,CASSLALRSGSRTDTQYF,TGTGCCAGCAGCTTGGCCTTAAGGAGCGGGAGCCGCACAGATACGCAGTATTTT
TRBD1,-,14,TRBV7-8,TRBJ2-7,CASSSDRASYEQYF,TGTGCCAGCAGCTCGGACAGGGCCTCCTACGAGCAGTACTTC
TRBD1,-,15,TRBV27,TRBJ2-5,CASRITYRGLETQYF,TGTGCCAGCAGGATAACATACAGGGGGCTAGAGACCCAGTACTTC
TRBD1,-,13,TRBV6-6,TRBJ2-5,CASSRDSQETQYF,TGTGCCAGCAGCCGGGACAGCCAAGAGACCCAGTACTTC
-,-,15,TRBV4-2,TRBJ1-2,CASSQGRGLDYGYTF,TGTGCCAGCAGCCAAGGACGAGGCTTGGACTATGGCTACACCTTC
-,-,13,TRBV10-3,TRBJ1-2,CAISESSIYGYTF,TGTGCCATCAGTGAGTCGAGCATCTATGGCTACACCTTC
TRBD2,-,15,TRBV7-2,TRBJ2-7,CASSLAQGLAGEQYF,TGTGCCAGCAGCTTAGCGCAAGGTCTAGCGGGCGAGCAGTACTTC
TRBD1,-,17,TRBV9,TRBJ2-2,CASSVDSRGQSTGELFF,TGTGCCAGCAGCGTAGACTCGAGGGGACAGAGCACCGGGGAGCTGTTTTTT
-,-,12,TRBV19,TRBJ1-5,CAAGLGNQPQHF,TGTGCCGCAGGGTTGGGCAATCAGCCCCAGCATTTT
-,few,14,TRBV9,TRBJ1-6,CASSETGGNSPLHF,TGTGCCAGCAGCGAGACAGGTGGGAATTCACCCCTCCACTTT
TRBD1,-,15,TRBV19,TRBJ2-2,CASSSGQGADGELFF,TGTGCCAGTAGTTCGGGACAGGGGGCTGACGGGGAGCTGTTTTTT
TRBD2,-,15,TRBV4-3,TRBJ2-7,CASSQGLAGGHEQYF,TGCGCCAGCAGTCAGGGTCTAGCGGGGGGGCACGAGCAGTACTTC
-,-,12,TRBV30,TRBJ2-7,CAWGSMSGEQYF,TGTGCCTGGGGGTCCATGTCGGGGGAGCAGTACTTC
TRBD1,-,15,TRBV27,TRBJ2-1,CASSFRDRLDNEQFF,TGTGCCAGCAGTTTCCGGGACAGGCTAGACAATGAGCAGTTCTTC
-,-,16,TRBV6-5,TRBJ2-6,CASSYSPSTGANVLTF,TGTGCCAGCAGTTACAGTCCGTCCACTGGGGCCAACGTCCTGACTTTC
TRBD2,-,16,TRBV5-1,TRBJ2-5,CASSLGLAGGEETQYF,TGCGCCAGCAGCTTGGGACTAGCGGGGGGAGAAGAGACCCAGTACTTC
-,-,12,TRBV7-2,TRBJ2-3,CASSFPADTQYF,TGTGCCAGCAGCTTCCCAGCAGATACGCAGTATTTT
-,few,14,TRBV4-2,TRBJ1-1,CASSQVGRNTEAFF,TGTGCCAGCAGCCAGGTCGGGAGGAACACTGAAGCTTTCTTT
-,-,14,TRBV12-5,TRBJ1-1,CASGLTGANTEAFF,TGTGCTAGTGGTTTAACAGGAGCGAACACTGAAGCTTTCTTT
-,-,12,TRBV11-3,TRBJ2-3,CASSPQGDTQYF,TGTGCCAGCAGCCCCCAGGGGGATACGCAGTATTTT
-,-,14,TRBV27,TRBJ1-5,CASAEVVSNQPQHF,TGTGCCAGCGCAGAGGTAGTGAGCAATCAGCCCCAGCATTTT
TRBD1,once,13,TRBV12-5,TRBJ1-5,CASGLEEGAPQHF,TGTGCTAGTGGTTTGGAAGAGGGGGCACCCCAGCATTTT
-,-,15,TRBV7-3,TRBJ1-4,CASSPGGQLNEKLFF,TGTGCCAGCAGCCCCGGGGGGCAACTTAATGAAAAACTGTTTTTT
-,-,15,TRBV11-3,TRBJ1-3,CASSVGWYSGNTIYF,TGTGCCAGCAGCGTAGGGTGGTACTCTGGAAACACCATATATTTT
-,-,14,TRBV7-9,TRBJ2-1,CASSLAGTYNEQFF,TGTGCCAGCAGCTTAGCGGGCACCTACAATGAGCAGTTCTTC
-,-,12,TRBV7-3,TRBJ2-2,CASSYVGGELFF,TGTGCCAGCAGCTATGTTGGCGGGGAGCTGTTTTTT
-,-,15,TRBV5-1,TRBJ2-2,CASSLEGRNTGELFF,TGCGCCAGCAGCTTGGAAGGAAGAAACACCGGGGAGCTGTTTTTT
TRBD1,-,15,TRBV7-9,TRBJ2-7,CASSLGDRGTYEQYF,TGTGCCAGCAGCTTAGGGGACAGGGGCACCTACGAGCAGTACTTC
TRBD1,-,18,TRBV7-7,TRBJ2-5,CASSLGRGYRGAKETQYF,TGTGCCAGCAGCTTAGGCAGGGGATACAGGGGCGCTAAAGAGACCCAGTACTTC